What follows describes a single T cell receptor beta chain. The CDR3 length is 12 residues. CDR1 is SNHLY, CDR2 FYNNEI, per germline. V lost 7 bases to trimming and J lost 6 bases, with 10 bases between them. Clones were sequenced by immunoSEQ multiplex PCR, and TCRdb holds only the in-frame ones, with some missing. The sample carries around 160,000 clones, roughly 80% recorded once. The data are from a study of blood T cell repertoires in COVID-19. About the research overall: COVID-19 samples from acute and convalescent phases originated in the United States, Italy and Spain.

The cohort comprised adults aged 18 to 89 years residing in about two dozen US areas. Participant-given clinical history determined each cohort assignment. Material for sequencing was PBMCs or T cells enriched from blood (not recorded which). The sequence came from a woman aged 60-70 years who had recovered from COVID-19. V and J are TRBV2 and TRBJ2-1; D unclear. The CDR3 DNA is TGTGCCAGCACCGACACAGTCAATGAGCAGTTCTTC. It encodes CASTDTVNEQFF.